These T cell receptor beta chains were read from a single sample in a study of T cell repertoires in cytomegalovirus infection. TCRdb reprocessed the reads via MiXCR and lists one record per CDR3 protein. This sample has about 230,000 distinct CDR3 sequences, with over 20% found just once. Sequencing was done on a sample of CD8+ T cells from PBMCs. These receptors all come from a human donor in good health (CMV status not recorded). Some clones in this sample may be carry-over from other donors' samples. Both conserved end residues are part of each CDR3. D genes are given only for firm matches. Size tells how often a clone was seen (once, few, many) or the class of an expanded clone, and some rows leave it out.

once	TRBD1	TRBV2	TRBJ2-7	TGTGCCAGCAGTGCGGGGACAGGGGGCTACCTCGCCTACGAGCAGTACTTC	CASSAGTGGYLAYEQYF
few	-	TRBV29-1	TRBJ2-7	TGCAGCGTTGAATTCGCAGAATCCTACGAGCAGTACTTC	CSVEFAESYEQYF
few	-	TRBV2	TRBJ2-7	TGTGCCAGCAGTGAAATAGGCAAATCTTACGAGCAGTACTTC	CASSEIGKSYEQYF
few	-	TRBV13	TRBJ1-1	TGTGCCAGCAGCTTAGGCCGGGGTCAAGCTTTCTTT	CASSLGRGQAFF
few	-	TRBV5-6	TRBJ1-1	TGTGCCAGCAGCTGGGGACCGTCAGTGAACACTGAAGCTTTCTTT	CASSWGPSVNTEAFF
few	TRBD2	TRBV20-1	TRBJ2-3	TGCAGTGCCTTCGCGGGGGGTGACACGAATACGCAGTATTTT	CSAFAGGDTNTQYF
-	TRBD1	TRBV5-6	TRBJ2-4	TGTGCCAGCAGCGTCGGACAGGACGGCATTCAGTACTTC	CASSVGQDGIQYF
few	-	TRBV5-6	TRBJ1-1	TGTGCCAGCAGCTTGCGGGCAGGGAATATGAACACTGAAGCTTTCTTT	CASSLRAGNMNTEAFF
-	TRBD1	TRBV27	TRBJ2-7	TGTGCCAGCAGTAGAGGGACAGGCATTGACGAGCAGTACTTC	CASSRGTGIDEQYF
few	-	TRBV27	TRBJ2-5	TGTGCCAGCAGTTTCGGGCAGGGAGGTCAAGAGACCCAGTACTTC	CASSFGQGGQETQYF
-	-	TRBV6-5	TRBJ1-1	TGTGCCAGCAGTTACTCGAGACAGCCAATGGAAGCTTTCTTT	CASSYSRQPMEAFF
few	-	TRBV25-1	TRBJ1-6	TGTGCCACAGAGGGGACTCATTATAATTCACCCCTCCACTTT	CATEGTHYNSPLHF
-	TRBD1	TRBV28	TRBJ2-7	TGTGCCAGCAGCCCGCCGGGACAGGTGCCCTACGAGCAGTACTTC	CASSPPGQVPYEQYF
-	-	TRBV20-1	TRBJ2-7	TGCAGTGCTAGATTGCGTGAGGGGTTTGAAGACCTCTACGAGCAGTACTTC	CSARLREGFEDLYEQYF
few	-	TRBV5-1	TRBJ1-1	TGCGCCAGCAATTCGGACACGAACACTGAAGCTTTCTTT	CASNSDTNTEAFF
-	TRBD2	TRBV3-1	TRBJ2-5	TGTGCCAGCAGCCAACGTGAACTAGCGGGGATCCAAGAGACCCAGTACTTC	CASSQRELAGIQETQYF
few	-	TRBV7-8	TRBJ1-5	TGTGCCAGCAGCCATGGGTTCGGTTGGCCCCAGCATTTT	CASSHGFGWPQHF
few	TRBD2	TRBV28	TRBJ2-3	TGTGCCAGCAGTTCCCTAGCGGGGGGGCCTCTGGATACGCAGTATTTT	CASSSLAGGPLDTQYF
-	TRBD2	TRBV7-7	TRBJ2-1	TGTGCCAGCAGCCCAGAGGTGGGCAGCGGGGACCGCTCCTACAATGAGCAGTTCTTC	CASSPEVGSGDRSYNEQFF
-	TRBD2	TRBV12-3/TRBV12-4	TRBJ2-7	TGTGCCAGCAGTCAGGGGACTAGCGGACCCGAGCAGTACTTC	CASSQGTSGPEQYF
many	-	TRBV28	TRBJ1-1	TGTGCCAGCAGTTTTACCGGGGACACTGAAGCTTTCTTT	CASSFTGDTEAFF
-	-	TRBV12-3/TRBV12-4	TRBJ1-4	TGTGCCAGCAGTTTGGGGGTAGCTAATGAAAAACTGTTTTTT	CASSLGVANEKLFF
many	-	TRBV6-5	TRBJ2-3	TGTGCCAGCAGTTACCGGTTTAGCACAGATACGCAGTATTTT	CASSYRFSTDTQYF
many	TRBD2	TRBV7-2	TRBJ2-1	TGTGCCAGCAGCTCTAGCGGGGGGGCTGGATATGAGCAGTTCTTC	CASSSSGGAGYEQFF
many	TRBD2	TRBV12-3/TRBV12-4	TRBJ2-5	TGTGCCAGCAGCTCCGGGGGGGGAGAGACCCAGTACTTC	CASSSGGGETQYF
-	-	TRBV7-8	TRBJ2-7	TGTGCCAGCAGCTTAGTGGCGGGACAGTTGTTCGAGCAGTACTTC	CASSLVAGQLFEQYF
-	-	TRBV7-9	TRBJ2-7	TGTGCCAGCAGCTTACCTGGCCGGAAGACCTACGAGCAGTACTTC	CASSLPGRKTYEQYF
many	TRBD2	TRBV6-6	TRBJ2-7	TGTGCCAGCAGTTACTCAGCGGGGGCCACCTACGAGCAGTACTTC	CASSYSAGATYEQYF
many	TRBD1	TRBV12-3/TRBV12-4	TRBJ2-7	TGTGCCAGCAGGCAAACAGGGGGCTACGAGCAGTACTTC	CASRQTGGYEQYF
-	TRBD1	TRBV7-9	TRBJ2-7	TGTGCCAGCAGCTTTTGGATACAGGGGGCGGACGAGCAGTACTTC	CASSFWIQGADEQYF